The next 18 T cell receptor beta chains were all read from a single sample in a study of T cell repertoires in cytomegalovirus infection. TCRdb re-called the reads with MiXCR, one entry per CDR3 protein. Of fewer than 900,000 distinct CDR3 sequences listed, about 28% are singletons. Their antigen targets remain unknown. Here the sequenced sample was cultured CD8+ T cells from PBMCs, taken from culture after CMV antigen stimulation. The receptors originated from a human donor in good health (CMV status not recorded). Some clones in this sample may be carry-over from other donors' samples.

The gene calls are TRBV7-3 and TRBJ2-1, with D tentatively TRBD1 (7 bases). This CDR3 comprises 16 residues. V dropped 4 bases and J dropped 6 bases, with 19 bases sitting between them. CDR1 and CDR2 from the germline V gene are SGHTA and FQGTGA. The DNA of the CDR3 is TGTGCCAGCAGCTCACCACAGGGGACTTTTGGCAATGAGCAGTTCTTC. This encodes CASSSPQGTFGNEQFF.

The genes are TRBV7-9 and TRBJ1-5, with TRBD1 as a possible D gene (6 bases). Trimming cost V 8 bases and J 0 bases, with 11 bases left between them. The CDR3 runs 14 residues. CDR1 and CDR2 (germline): SEHNR, FQNEAQ (reference sequence). DNA of the CDR3: TGTGCCAGCGGATTACAGGGTAGCAATCAGCCCCAGCATTTT. Protein product: CASGLQGSNQPQHF.

This clonotype occurred a few times. The chain is built from TRBV6-5 and TRBJ2-1; weak D call: TRBD1 (5 bases). With 2 bases removed from V and 2 bases from J, the gap between germline ends came to 10 bases. This CDR3 has 15 residues. Germline CDR1 reads MNHEY; CDR2 reads SVGAGI. CDR3 loop: CASSYRTSAYNEQFF. The CDR3 DNA reads TGTGCCAGCAGTTACCGGACAAGCGCCTACAATGAGCAGTTCTTC.

With regard to this clonotype: This is likely a read error, given that the CDR3 carries no conserved phenylalanine or tryptophan at its end. The chain carries TRBV12-5 and TRBJ2-1; the match to TRBD2 covers 12 bases. The CDR3 runs 15 residues. The trim removed 3 bases at V and 10 bases at J, leaving 7 bases unmatched. Germline loops: CDR1 LGHNT, CDR2 FRNRAP. CDR3 protein: CASGFGTSGPFEQFS. The CDR3 DNA follows: TGTGCTAGTGGTTTCGGGACTAGCGGGCCATTCGAGCAGTTCTCC.

The chain recombines TRBV12-3 or TRBV12-4 with TRBJ1-1; 7 nucleotides agree with TRBD1. The length of the CDR3 is 13 residues. Trimming removed 2 bases from V and 7 bases from J; junction bases left unmatched: 4. CDR3 sequence reads: CASSLSRDSEAFF. CDR3 sequence (DNA): TGTGCCAGCAGTTTATCCCGGGACAGTGAAGCTTTCTTT.

The rearrangement links TRBV2 to TRBJ1-4, with TRBD1 matching 8 bases. From germline, CDR1 is SNHLY and CDR2 FYNNEI. The ends lost 10 bases at V and 4 bases at J; junction bases unmatched: 5. CDR3 length: 13 residues. For the CDR3, the DNA is TGTGCCACACGGACAGGGTATAATGAAAAACTGTTTTTT. It translates to CATRTGYNEKLFF.

This clonotype was recorded at least ten times. This chain joins TRBV7-6 and TRBJ2-1; weak D call: TRBD1 (6 bases). From germline, CDR1 is SGHVS and CDR2 FNYEAQ. This CDR3 contains 15 residues. V was shortened by 5 bases and J by 4 bases, with 15 bases between the two germline ends. This chain's CDR3 is CASSHPRTEYNEQFF. The CDR3 bases are TGTGCCAGCAGCCATCCTCGGACAGAATACAATGAGCAGTTCTTC. The variable domain in full, with the rest retrieved from reference TRBV7-6 and TRBJ2-1, is GAGVSQSPRYKVTKRGQDVALRCDPISGHVSLYWYRQALGQGPEFLTYFNYEAQQDKSGLPNDRFSAERPEGSISTLTIQRTEQRDSAMYRCASSHPRTEYNEQFFGPGTRLTVL.

A few counts support this clonotype. The V call is TRBV12-5, the J call TRBJ1-1; the D gene is possibly TRBD1 (6 bases). Germline V gives CDR1 LGHNT, CDR2 FRNRAP. This CDR3 region has 17 residues. Trimming stripped 7 bases from V and 4 bases from J, with 25 bases between. As DNA, the CDR3 is TGTGCTAGTGCCCCGTTTTCTAGTGGCACAGGGTTCACTGAAGCTTTCTTT. Amino acids: CASAPFSSGTGFTEAFF.

At least ten counts were recorded for this clonotype. The chain employs TRBV7-2 and TRBJ1-1; a possible D gene is TRBD1 (6 bases). Germline lookup yields CDR1 SGHTA and CDR2 FQGNSA. The V and J ends lost 4 bases and 6 bases respectively, with 15 bases between them. The CDR3 is 14 residues long. CDR3 coding DNA: TGTGCCAGCAGCTGGGGACACCCAACAGCTGAAGCTTTCTTT. Its protein is CASSWGHPTAEAFF.

V usage is TRBV18 and J usage is TRBJ2-3; TRBD2 agrees at 7 bases. Trimming at V came to 0 bases and at J to 3 bases, leaving 3 bases not matched to a gene. Germline loops: CDR1 KGHSH, CDR2 LQKENI. CDR3 length equals 15 residues. CDR3 sequence reads: CASSPPSGGTDTQYF. DNA for the CDR3: TGTGCCAGCTCACCACCATCCGGGGGGACAGATACGCAGTATTTT.

This chain connects TRBV5-6 to TRBJ1-2; D is undetermined. The V end was cut by 6 bases, the J end by 4 bases, with 25 bases between. Germline CDR1 SGHDT, CDR2 YYEEEE. This CDR3 is 17 amino acids long. DNA for the CDR3: TGTGCCAGCAAAATTACACCCGGACTCCACAATCCCTATGGCTACACCTTC. Its protein is CASKITPGLHNPYGYTF.

The V call is TRBV10-2, the J call TRBJ2-5; 9 bases are shared with TRBD2. V shed 3 bases, J shed 5 bases, and the junction held 7 bases outside the gene matches. The CDR3 consists of 15 residues. Germline assignment: CDR1 WSHSY and CDR2 SAAADI. Written as DNA, the CDR3 is TGCGCCAGCAGTGATCTAGCGGGGAAGGTTGAGACCCAGTACTTC. Amino acids: CASSDLAGKVETQYF.

This sequence joins TRBV12-3 or TRBV12-4 and TRBJ1-6, with TRBD1 matching 9 bases. V lost 6 bases, J lost 7 bases, and 13 bases stayed unmatched. The CDR3 spans 17 residues. The CDR3 sequence: CASSRTGAALMNSPLHF. The CDR3 DNA follows: TGTGCCAGCAGCCGGACAGGGGCCGCTTTGATGAATTCACCCCTCCACTTT.

The chain couples TRBV27 to TRBJ2-2; possible D gene TRBD2, 7 bases. Trimming removed 8 bases at V and 5 bases at J, with 12 bases between. CDR1 and CDR2 from the germline V gene are MNHEY and SMNVEV (reference sequence). This CDR3 has 13 residues. The CDR3 nucleotides are TGTGCCAGCGGGGGGGCCGGAACCGGGGAGCTGTTTTTT. Amino acid sequence: CASGGAGTGELFF.

Ten or more counts support this clonotype. The chain links TRBV7-2 to TRBJ2-1; D call uncertain. V was clipped by 5 bases and J by 9 bases, with 11 bases between them. Looked up from germline, CDR1 is SGHTA and CDR2 is FQGNSA. This CDR3 spans 12 amino acids. The CDR3 DNA reads as TGTGCCAGCAGCCTTAATTGGTCTGAGCAGTTCTTC. Protein product: CASSLNWSEQFF.

V and J are TRBV20-1 and TRBJ1-2, with D tentatively TRBD1 (5 bases). The CDR3 sequence is 15 residues long. The germline V gene encodes CDR1 DFQATT and CDR2 SNEGSKA (reference sequence). V was cut by 0 bases and J by 2 bases, with 13 bases left in between. The CDR3 sequence: CSARDFIRENYGYTF. CDR3 coding DNA: TGCAGTGCTAGAGATTTCATCAGGGAGAACTATGGCTACACCTTC.

This clonotype was recorded once. The V gene is TRBV2, the J gene TRBJ1-2; 9 nucleotides match TRBD1. J lost 2 bases, V lost 7 bases, and 2 bases had no gene match. The length of the CDR3 is 13 residues. Looked up from germline, CDR1 is SNHLY and CDR2 is FYNNEI. The CDR3 loop is CASIGTGNYGYTF. The CDR3 DNA reads TGTGCCAGCATTGGGACAGGGAACTATGGCTACACCTTC.

The J gene is TRBJ1-2, the V gene TRBV6-6, with TRBD1 identical over 7 bases. CDR1 is MNHNY and CDR2 is SVGAGI in the germline V gene (reference sequence). The CDR3 is 13 residues long. V lost 7 bases and J lost 2; bases outside the gene matches: 4. CDR3 residues: CASKQTGNYGYTF. The CDR3 nucleotides read TGTGCCAGCAAACAGACAGGGAACTATGGCTACACCTTC.